The 18 T cell receptor beta chains reported below all come from one sample, sequenced in a study of beta chain features in type 1 diabetes (dated by TCRdb to 2016 to 2019). The library was built by means of the immunoSEQ multiplex PCR assay. The entire isolated RNA was reverse transcribed using the High Capacity cDNA Reverse Transcription Kit, and thus expressed TCRB transcripts were sequenced. The source is immuneACCESS, and TCRdb retained only in-frame sequences with V and J called. Part of the clones is not carried over; for the studies checked, unresolved V genes explain less than half of this, and the remainder is unexplained. The sample table shows roughly 150,000 clones, and about 9.1% are seen once. The ten largest clonotypes hold over 2% of the sample. Sequencing was done on a sample of central memory CD4+ T cells from blood. These receptors originate from a woman under 30 in good health.

The genes are TRBV30 and TRBJ2-7, with D possibly being TRBD2 (6 bases). V lost 2 bases and J 6 bases, leaving 14 bases between the germline ends. Germline V lookup: CDR1 GTSNPN, CDR2 SVGIG (reference sequence). This CDR3 spans 13 amino acids. The DNA for the CDR3 is TGTGCCTGGAGTCCGCTAGCGTCAGCCGAGCAGTACTTC. Translated: CAWSPLASAEQYF.

The table lists this clone with a few counts. V and J are TRBV7-2 and TRBJ1-2; tentatively, D is TRBD1 (5 bases). Trimming took 2 bases from V and 1 from J, leaving 8 bases between them. Germline V CDR1 and CDR2: SGHTA, FQGNSA. The CDR3 loop spans 14 amino acids. The CDR3 loop reads CASSLMGLNYGYTF. CDR3 coding DNA: TGTGCCAGCAGCTTAATGGGGCTTAACTATGGCTACACCTTC.

This sequence joins TRBV30 and TRBJ2-1, with 9 positions matching TRBD2. The CDR3 length is 13 residues. Germline-derived CDR1 and CDR2 are GTSNPN and SVGIG (reference sequence). Trimming took 7 bases from V and 8 from J; bases not matched to a gene: 9. CDR3 sequence (DNA): TGTGCCTCTCACTGGCGGGGGGGTTATGAGCAGTTCTTC. Translation: CASHWRGGYEQFF.

This clone has only a few counts. The V gene is TRBV7-8, the J gene TRBJ2-7; 12 bases are shared with TRBD1. Germline lookup yields CDR1 SGHVS and CDR2 FQNEAQ. Trimming at V came to 4 bases and at J to 6 bases, leaving 7 bases not matched to a gene. The CDR3 runs to 15 residues. The CDR3, as DNA: TGTGCCAGCAGCTCCCGGGACAGGGGGCTTGGCGAGCAGTACTTC. This codes for CASSSRDRGLGEQYF. Full variable domain (remainder filled in from reference TRBV7-8 and TRBJ2-7): GAGVSQSPRYKVAKRGQDVALRCDPISGHVSLFWYQQALGQGPEFLTYFQNEAQLDKSGLPSDRFFAERPEGSVSTLKIQRTQQEDSAVYLCASSSRDRGLGEQYFGPGTRLTVT.

This chain links TRBV9 with TRBJ2-5; no clear D. The CDR3 has 12 residues. V lost 0 bases and J 5 bases, leaving 5 bases between the germline ends. From germline, CDR1 is SGDLS and CDR2 YYNGEE. The CDR3 loop is CASSVAGETQYF. The CDR3 bases are TGTGCCAGCAGCGTAGCCGGGGAGACCCAGTACTTC. The whole variable domain, filled in from reference TRBV9 and TRBJ2-5, reads DSGVTQTPKHLITATGQRVTLRCSPRSGDLSVYWYQQSLDQGLQFLIQYYNGEERAKGNILERFSAQQFPDLHSELNLSSLELGDSALYFCASSVAGETQYFGPGTRLLVL.

The chain couples TRBV14 to TRBJ1-4; the D gene is possibly TRBD1 (6 bases). The V end lost 6 bases, the J end lost 3 bases, and 14 bases lay between the germline ends. In germline, CDR1 is SGHDN, CDR2 FVKESK. This CDR3 is 15 amino acids long. CDR3 coding DNA: TGTGCCAGCAGGCCTGCCGGGACACCTAATGAAAAACTGTTTTTT. Translated: CASRPAGTPNEKLFF. The complete variable domain, with remaining parts taken from reference TRBV14 and TRBJ1-4, reads EAGVTQFPSHSVIEKGQTVTLRCDPISGHDNLYWYRRVMGKEIKFLLHFVKESKQDESGMPNNRFLAERTGGTYSTLKVQPAELEDSGVYFCASRPAGTPNEKLFFGSGTQLSVL.

This clone occurred a few times. V is TRBV7-2 and J is TRBJ1-1; D remains unclear. CDR1 SGHTA and CDR2 FQGNSA come from the germline V gene. The ends were cut back, 0 bases at V and 4 bases at J, with 6 bases in the middle. The CDR3 is 13 residues long. The CDR3 sequence: CASSLAAGTEAFF. CDR3 DNA: TGTGCCAGCAGCTTAGCGGCAGGCACTGAAGCTTTCTTT.

The sample holds a few counts of this clone. This chain links TRBV7-3 with TRBJ2-2; no clear D. This CDR3 comprises 13 residues. Germline-derived CDR1 and CDR2 are SGHTA and FQGTGA. Trimming took off 4 bases at V and 4 bases at J, with 7 bases between the two ends. CDR3 coding DNA: TGTGCCAGCAGCTCTAGATCCACCGGGGAGCTGTTTTTT. Encoded protein: CASSSRSTGELFF.

This clone was recorded a few times. The V gene is TRBV18, the J gene TRBJ2-1, with D possibly matching TRBD1 (6 bases). V lost 2 bases and J lost 4, with 15 bases in between. This CDR3 is 16 amino acids long. Germline V lookup: CDR1 KGHSH, CDR2 LQKENI. The CDR3 loop reads CASSPAQGRGYNEQFF. CDR3 DNA sequence: TGTGCCAGCTCACCAGCCCAGGGAAGGGGGTACAATGAGCAGTTCTTC.

This clone came up a few times. The chain has TRBV30 and TRBJ2-3, with TRBD2 matching over 9 bases. After removal of 1 base from V and 2 bases from J, the junction contained 4 bases not matched to a gene. CDR3 size: 15 residues. Germline V CDR1 and CDR2: GTSNPN, SVGIG (reference sequence). CDR3 sequence: CAWSGASGITDTQYF. CDR3 DNA sequence: TGTGCCTGGAGTGGAGCTAGCGGGATCACAGATACGCAGTATTTT. The full variable domain, completed using reference TRBV30 and TRBJ2-3, is SQTIHQWPATLVQPVGSPLSLECTVEGTSNPNLYWYRQAAGRGLQLLFYSVGIGQISSEVPQNLSASRPQDRQFILSSKKLLLSDSGFYLCAWSGASGITDTQYFGPGTRLTVL.

This clone has a handful of counts. The chain carries TRBV5-1 and TRBJ2-5; the D gene is possibly TRBD1 (5 bases). Trimming took 0 bases from V and 5 from J, leaving 14 bases between them. The germline V gene encodes CDR1 SGHRS and CDR2 YFSETQ. The CDR3 length is 15 residues. CDR3 in amino acids: CASSLGTGDGETQYF. The CDR3 region has the DNA TGCGCCAGCAGCTTGGGAACAGGTGATGGGGAGACCCAGTACTTC.

This clone showed up just a few times. V and J are TRBV28 and TRBJ2-1; tentatively, D is TRBD2 (6 bases). Germline assignment: CDR1 MDHEN and CDR2 SYDVKM. The CDR3 consists of 14 residues. V lost 4 bases to trimming and J lost 6 bases, with 13 bases between them. As DNA, the CDR3 is TGTGCCAGCAGTTCGGCTAGCGAGTTCAATGAGCAGTTCTTC. Its translation: CASSSASEFNEQFF.

V and J are TRBV30 and TRBJ2-3, with 7 bases that match TRBD2. Trimming removed 3 bases from V and 2 bases from J; junction bases left unmatched: 8. Germline values: CDR1 GTSNPN, CDR2 SVGIG (reference sequence). The CDR3 contains 15 residues. CDR3 residues: CAWSLTGGITDTQYF. The CDR3, as DNA: TGTGCCTGGAGCCTTACGGGAGGAATCACAGATACGCAGTATTTT.

V is TRBV9 and J is TRBJ1-2, with 10 positions matching TRBD1. The CDR3 length is 16 residues. After removal of 4 bases from V and 3 bases from J, the junction contained 9 bases not matched to a gene. CDR1 and CDR2 from the germline V gene are SGDLS and YYNGEE. The CDR3 DNA follows: TGTGCCAGCAGCCCAAATTCCGGGACAGGGGACTATGGCTACACCTTC. This translates into CASSPNSGTGDYGYTF.

This clone was observed a few times. The chain joins TRBV7-3 to TRBJ2-7, with 14 bases identical to TRBD2. Germline V gives CDR1 SGHTA, CDR2 FQGTGA. This CDR3 is built from 14 residues. Trimming cost V 4 bases and J 6 bases; bases outside gene matches: 2. For the CDR3, the DNA is TGTGCCAGCAGCTCGGGACTAGCGGGGGCCGAGCAGTACTTC. Its protein product is CASSSGLAGAEQYF.

The chain employs TRBV18 and TRBJ2-7, with 7 bases fitting TRBD1. The germline gives CDR1 KGHSH, CDR2 LQKENI. V lost 5 bases and J lost 7; bases outside the gene matches: 8. The CDR3 has 13 residues. As DNA, the CDR3 is TGTGCCAGCTCAAGCGATCAGGGGGAAGAGCAGTACTTC. Translating it yields CASSSDQGEEQYF.

This clone occurred a few times. The chain has TRBV7-8 and TRBJ2-5, with D unresolved. The CDR3 has 13 residues. Germline CDR1 SGHVS, CDR2 FQNEAQ. V shed 6 bases and J shed 5 bases, with 13 bases lying between them. CDR3 amino acids: CASSLLRWETQYF. The CDR3 region has the DNA TGTGCCAGCAGTTTATTGCGCTGGGAGACCCAGTACTTC.

This clone was recorded a few times. The CDR3 nucleotides are TGTGCCTGGAGTGTTTCCGGGAGACATTCTTCACCCCTCCACTTT. Translating it yields CAWSVSGRHSSPLHF. This chain joins TRBV30 and TRBJ1-6; no firm D call. Trimming left V 0 bases short and J 9 bases short, with 15 bases between. From germline, CDR1 is GTSNPN and CDR2 SVGIG (reference sequence). The CDR3 is made up of 15 amino acids.